Reported below is one T cell receptor (beta chain). What it binds is unknown. Losses at the gene ends were 6 bases for V and 3 bases for J; bases not matched to a gene: 8. The CDR3 is 14 amino acids. CDR1 SQVTM and CDR2 ANQGSEA come from the germline V gene. Isolated RNA was reverse transcribed in full, so expressed TCRB transcripts were sequenced. Only in-frame clones appear in the TCRdb table, and some are missing; sequencing was by immunoSEQ multiplex PCR. The profile shows approximately 200,000 clones, roughly 9.6% of them singletons. This entry comes from a study of beta chain features in type 1 diabetes. The overall study: Taken together, all samples contributed approximately 110 million examined sorted cells. Regarding the study as a whole: Within each of all four CD4+ subsets, Type 1 diabetes patients had TCRB CDR3s that were moderately but significantly shorter. cDNA-based reads could over-represent cells with high TCR expression.

What was sequenced was naive CD4+ T cells from blood. The gene calls are TRBV29-1 and TRBJ1-2; 9 nucleotides line up with TRBD1. The receptor comes from a young woman in good health. The CDR3 protein is CSVKQGQGYYGYTF. CDR3 nucleotide sequence: TGCAGCGTAAAACAGGGACAGGGTTACTATGGCTACACCTTC.